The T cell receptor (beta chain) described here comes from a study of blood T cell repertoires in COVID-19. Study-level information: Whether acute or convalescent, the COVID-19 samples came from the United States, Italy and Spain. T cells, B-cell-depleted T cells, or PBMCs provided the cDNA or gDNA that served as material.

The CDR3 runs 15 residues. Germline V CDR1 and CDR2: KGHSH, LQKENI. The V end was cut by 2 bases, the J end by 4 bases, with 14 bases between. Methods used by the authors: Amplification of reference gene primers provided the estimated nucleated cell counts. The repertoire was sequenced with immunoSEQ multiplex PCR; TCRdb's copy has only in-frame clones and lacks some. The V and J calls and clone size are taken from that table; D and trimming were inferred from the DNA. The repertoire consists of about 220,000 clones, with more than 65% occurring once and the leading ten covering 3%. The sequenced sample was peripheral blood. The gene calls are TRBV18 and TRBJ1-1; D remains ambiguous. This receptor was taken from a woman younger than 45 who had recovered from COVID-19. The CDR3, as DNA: TGTGCCAGCTCACCATTACGATCAGGAGGCACTGAAGCTTTCTTT. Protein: CASSPLRSGGTEAFF.